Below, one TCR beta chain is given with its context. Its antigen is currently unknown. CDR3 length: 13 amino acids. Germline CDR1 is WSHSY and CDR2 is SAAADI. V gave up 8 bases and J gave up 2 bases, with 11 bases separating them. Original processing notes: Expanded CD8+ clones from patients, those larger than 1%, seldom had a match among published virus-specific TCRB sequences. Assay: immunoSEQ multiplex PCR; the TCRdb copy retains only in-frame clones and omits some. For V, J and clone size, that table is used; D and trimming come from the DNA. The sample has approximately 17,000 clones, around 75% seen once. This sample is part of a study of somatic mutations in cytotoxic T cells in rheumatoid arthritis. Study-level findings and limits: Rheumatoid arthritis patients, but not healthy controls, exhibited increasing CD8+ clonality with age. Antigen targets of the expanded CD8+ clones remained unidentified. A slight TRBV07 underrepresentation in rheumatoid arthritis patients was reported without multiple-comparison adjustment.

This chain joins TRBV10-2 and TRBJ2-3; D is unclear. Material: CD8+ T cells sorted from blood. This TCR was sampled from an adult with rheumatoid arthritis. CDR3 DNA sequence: TGCGCCAGCGGGGTTGCCGTCACAGATACGCAGTATTTT. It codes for CASGVAVTDTQYF.